A selection of T cell receptor beta chains follows, all from one sample in a study of cytomegalovirus exposure and HLA in healthy donors. Sequenced by immunoSEQ multiplex PCR; TCRdb stores in-frame clones only, minus some. The sample yields about 70,000 clones, 74% seen once. Sequences were obtained from PBMCs. The origin of the receptors is a human donor in good health. CDR3s include the opening cysteine and the closing phenylalanine or tryptophan. Fields, in order: CDR3 DNA, CDR3 protein, J gene, D gene, clone size, V gene. A D gene is named only where the DNA matches it firmly. Size is stated for part of the rows, as once, few or many counts, or as a class when the clone is expanded.

DNA: TGTGCCAGCAGTCACAAACAGGGTGGGTCCTACGAGCAGTACTTC; CDR3: CASSHKQGGSYEQYF; J: TRBJ2-7; D: .; size: .; V: TRBV27
DNA: TGTGCCAGTAGTTTAAAAGGGGGCGCGACTGAAGCTTTCTTT; CDR3: CASSLKGGATEAFF; J: TRBJ1-1; D: TRBD1; size: few; V: TRBV19
DNA: TGTGCCAGCAGTTACGGGAGGACAGGGGGCTACGAGCAGTACTTC; CDR3: CASSYGRTGGYEQYF; J: TRBJ2-7; D: TRBD1; size: .; V: TRBV6-5
DNA: TGTGCCAGCAGGGCCATCCCCAGTACGCAGTATTTT; CDR3: CASRAIPSTQYF; J: TRBJ2-3; D: .; size: once; V: TRBV7-2
DNA: TGTGCCAGCAGCCCCAGGGTACACAGTTATACCTACGAGCAGTACTTC; CDR3: CASSPRVHSYTYEQYF; J: TRBJ2-7; D: .; size: .; V: TRBV7-3
DNA: TGTGCCATCACTGACACTCGAGATACGCAGTATTTT; CDR3: CAITDTRDTQYF; J: TRBJ2-3; D: .; size: .; V: TRBV10-3
DNA: TGCGCCAGCCGATCCGGGACTAGCGGCACAGATACGCAGTATTTT; CDR3: CASRSGTSGTDTQYF; J: TRBJ2-3; D: TRBD2; size: .; V: TRBV10-1
DNA: TGCGCCAGCAGCCAAAGGCCCCCGGGACAGGCACTATTTGAAGCTTTCTTT; CDR3: CASSQRPPGQALFEAFF; J: TRBJ1-1; D: TRBD1; size: .; V: TRBV4-1
DNA: TGCGCCAGCAGCTTGGGAGAGACAAGCATTGAGACCCAGTACTTC; CDR3: CASSLGETSIETQYF; J: TRBJ2-5; D: .; size: .; V: TRBV5-1
DNA: TGTGCCAGCGGAACTACTAATTACGAGCAGTACTTC; CDR3: CASGTTNYEQYF; J: TRBJ2-7; D: .; size: once; V: TRBV6-1
DNA: TGTGCCAGCAGCAAGGACAGGCTTGAAGAGACCCAGTACTTC; CDR3: CASSKDRLEETQYF; J: TRBJ2-5; D: TRBD1; size: few; V: TRBV5-4
DNA: TGCAGTGCTAGACAGGGGTACGAGCAGTACTTC; CDR3: CSARQGYEQYF; J: TRBJ2-7; D: .; size: few; V: TRBV20-1
DNA: TGTGCCAGCAGCTTAGTTTCCGGGGTACCCTACAATGAGCAGTTCTTC; CDR3: CASSLVSGVPYNEQFF; J: TRBJ2-1; D: .; size: .; V: TRBV7-2
DNA: TGTGCCATCCTCGATCCCCGGTATAATTCACCCCTCCACTTT; CDR3: CAILDPRYNSPLHF; J: TRBJ1-6; D: .; size: .; V: TRBV10-3
DNA: TGTGCCTGGACTATCGGGACTAGCGGGATCCGAACCGGGGAGCTGTTTTTT; CDR3: CAWTIGTSGIRTGELFF; J: TRBJ2-2; D: TRBD2; size: once; V: TRBV30
DNA: TGCGCCAGCCAAGAGGGACAGTCCTACGAGCAGTACTTC; CDR3: CASQEGQSYEQYF; J: TRBJ2-7; D: TRBD1; size: .; V: TRBV5-1
DNA: TGCAGCGTTGAAGGGCCAGCGGGACCCGTAAAATCCTACAATGAGCAGTTCTTC; CDR3: CSVEGPAGPVKSYNEQFF; J: TRBJ2-1; D: TRBD2; size: .; V: TRBV29-1
DNA: TGCGCCAGCAGCTTGGGCAGGCCAGGCTACGAGCAGTACTTC; CDR3: CASSLGRPGYEQYF; J: TRBJ2-7; D: .; size: .; V: TRBV5-1
DNA: TGTGCCAGCACCCTTCTTCAGGCCGGGGAGCTGTTTTTT; CDR3: CASTLLQAGELFF; J: TRBJ2-2; D: .; size: .; V: TRBV7-9
DNA: TGTGCCAGCAGCCAAGATACCGAGGAAGCTTTCTTT; CDR3: CASSQDTEEAFF; J: TRBJ1-1; D: .; size: once; V: TRBV4-2
DNA: TGTGCCAGCAGCTTCGGAAATGAGGGTAATGAGCAGTTCTTC; CDR3: CASSFGNEGNEQFF; J: TRBJ2-1; D: .; size: .; V: TRBV7-3
DNA: TGTGCCAGCAGTTTCTCGGGACAGGGTTATGGCTACACCTTC; CDR3: CASSFSGQGYGYTF; J: TRBJ1-2; D: TRBD1; size: .; V: TRBV27
DNA: TGTGCCAGCAGTGAATCCAAGAACACTGAAGCTTTCTTT; CDR3: CASSESKNTEAFF; J: TRBJ1-1; D: .; size: .; V: TRBV25-1
DNA: TGTGCCATCAGTGAGTCTGAGGGTTGGGAAAAACTGTTTTTT; CDR3: CAISESEGWEKLFF; J: TRBJ1-4; D: .; size: few; V: TRBV10-3
DNA: TGCGCCAGCAGCTTGGAAGAGTCTTCCAGGAATGAGCAGTTCTTC; CDR3: CASSLEESSRNEQFF; J: TRBJ2-1; D: .; size: few; V: TRBV5-1
DNA: TGTGCCAGCAGCGAGGTTTTCTCTGGAAACACCATATATTTT; CDR3: CASSEVFSGNTIYF; J: TRBJ1-3; D: .; size: .; V: TRBV27
DNA: TGCGCCAGCAGGGGGACAGGGGGAGGCTACACCTTC; CDR3: CASRGTGGGYTF; J: TRBJ1-2; D: TRBD1; size: .; V: TRBV10-2
DNA: TGTGCCACCATGCCCCCCGGGACAGGCTCCTACGAGCAGTACTTC; CDR3: CATMPPGTGSYEQYF; J: TRBJ2-7; D: TRBD1; size: few; V: TRBV28
DNA: TGTGCTAGTGGTCCCGACAGGTCCTACAATGAGCAGTTCTTC; CDR3: CASGPDRSYNEQFF; J: TRBJ2-1; D: .; size: .; V: TRBV12-5
DNA: TGCGCCAGCAGCAAGTTCGTGACTAGCGGGAGACAAGAGACCCAGTACTTC; CDR3: CASSKFVTSGRQETQYF; J: TRBJ2-5; D: TRBD2; size: .; V: TRBV4-1
DNA: TGTGCCAGCAGCCAAGACTTGGAAGCGGGGCAGTTCTTC; CDR3: CASSQDLEAGQFF; J: TRBJ2-1; D: .; size: .; V: TRBV4-2
DNA: TGTGCCTGGAGTGTATGGCTTGAAGGGGGCTACGAGCAGTACTTC; CDR3: CAWSVWLEGGYEQYF; J: TRBJ2-7; D: .; size: .; V: TRBV30
DNA: TGTGCCAGCAGTTACTCGCGGACTGACAGCAATCAGCCCCAGCATTTT; CDR3: CASSYSRTDSNQPQHF; J: TRBJ1-5; D: .; size: .; V: TRBV6-5
DNA: TGTGCCAGCAGCTCGGGGACAGGGGTACAAGAGACCCAGTACTTC; CDR3: CASSSGTGVQETQYF; J: TRBJ2-5; D: TRBD1; size: few; V: TRBV7-8
DNA: TGTGCCAGTAAGGGGCCTGGGGCCAACGTCCTGACTTTC; CDR3: CASKGPGANVLTF; J: TRBJ2-6; D: .; size: .; V: TRBV19
DNA: TGTGCCAGCAGTGAAACGCAGCGGGTCCTTAAGGCGGAGACCCAGTACTTC; CDR3: CASSETQRVLKAETQYF; J: TRBJ2-5; D: .; size: .; V: TRBV6-1
DNA: TGTGCCAGCAGCGTAAGCAACACCGGGGAGCTGTTTTTT; CDR3: CASSVSNTGELFF; J: TRBJ2-2; D: .; size: .; V: TRBV9
DNA: TGTGCCAGCAACGAATTCATGACAGGCGGAAACACCATATATTTT; CDR3: CASNEFMTGGNTIYF; J: TRBJ1-3; D: .; size: once; V: TRBV5-6
DNA: TGCGCCAGCACCCCGGGACAGGGGACAGATACGCAGTATTTT; CDR3: CASTPGQGTDTQYF; J: TRBJ2-3; D: TRBD1; size: .; V: TRBV5-1
DNA: TGTGCCTGGAGTGTACGGTCGGGGGGTCAGCCCCAGCATTTT; CDR3: CAWSVRSGGQPQHF; J: TRBJ1-5; D: .; size: .; V: TRBV30
DNA: TGTGCCAGCAGTTTGGGACTAGCGGGCCAGGATACGCAGTATTTT; CDR3: CASSLGLAGQDTQYF; J: TRBJ2-3; D: TRBD2; size: few; V: TRBV27
DNA: TGCGCCAGCGGACAGGGATACAACACTGAAGCTTTCTTT; CDR3: CASGQGYNTEAFF; J: TRBJ1-1; D: TRBD1; size: once; V: TRBV5-1
DNA: TGTGCCAGCAGTGAAGCGGGGGGTTATCAGCCCCAGCATTTT; CDR3: CASSEAGGYQPQHF; J: TRBJ1-5; D: .; size: .; V: TRBV6-1
DNA: TGCGCCAGCAGCCAAGTTTCTAGCGGTGCCTACTACGAGCAGTACTTC; CDR3: CASSQVSSGAYYEQYF; J: TRBJ2-7; D: TRBD2; size: .; V: TRBV4-1
DNA: TGTGCCAGCAGTTTATTAACACGGGGAACGGTGAACACTGAAGCTTTCTTT; CDR3: CASSLLTRGTVNTEAFF; J: TRBJ1-1; D: .; size: few; V: TRBV27
DNA: TGTGCCAGCAGCTCCCGGACTAGCGGGAGTATGAATGAGCAGTTCTTC; CDR3: CASSSRTSGSMNEQFF; J: TRBJ2-1; D: TRBD2; size: once; V: TRBV7-8
DNA: TGTGCCAGTACCCCGAGTTGGGGCGTTCAGCCCCAGCATTTT; CDR3: CASTPSWGVQPQHF; J: TRBJ1-5; D: .; size: few; V: TRBV19
DNA: TGCAGCGTTCAGTACAATGAGCAGTTCTTC; CDR3: CSVQYNEQFF; J: TRBJ2-1; D: .; size: .; V: TRBV29-1
DNA: TGCGCCAGCAGGGGGGGAAGGGACACTGAAGCTTTCTTT; CDR3: CASRGGRDTEAFF; J: TRBJ1-1; D: .; size: .; V: TRBV5-1
DNA: TGCGCCAGCAGCTTGCGTAACGGAGCCTACGAGCAGTACTTC; CDR3: CASSLRNGAYEQYF; J: TRBJ2-7; D: .; size: .; V: TRBV5-1
DNA: TGTGCCAGCATCGCGGGCCCCTACAATGAGCAGTTCTTC; CDR3: CASIAGPYNEQFF; J: TRBJ2-1; D: .; size: .; V: TRBV25-1
DNA: TGTGCCAGCCTTACTAGGGAGTCGGGCTATGGCTACACCTTC; CDR3: CASLTRESGYGYTF; J: TRBJ1-2; D: .; size: .; V: TRBV28
DNA: TGCGCCAGCAGCCCTACAGGGGCCGGACAGCCCCAGCATTTT; CDR3: CASSPTGAGQPQHF; J: TRBJ1-5; D: TRBD1; size: .; V: TRBV5-1
DNA: TGTGCCAGCAGCCCACTTCCGTACAGAATGTCTGGCTACACCTTC; CDR3: CASSPLPYRMSGYTF; J: TRBJ1-2; D: .; size: once; V: TRBV7-2
DNA: TGTGCTAGTGGTTCCCGGACTAGCGGGAGCTCCTACGAGCAGTACTTC; CDR3: CASGSRTSGSSYEQYF; J: TRBJ2-7; D: TRBD2; size: once; V: TRBV12-5
DNA: TGTGCCAGCAGCCCTGCCCCGGGACAGGGGATGAACACTGAAGCTTTCTTT; CDR3: CASSPAPGQGMNTEAFF; J: TRBJ1-1; D: TRBD1; size: .; V: TRBV7-6
DNA: TGTGCCAGCACCGGAAGAGAGGGTAGGCATCAGCCCCAGCATTTT; CDR3: CASTGREGRHQPQHF; J: TRBJ1-5; D: .; size: .; V: TRBV28
DNA: TGTGCCAGCAGCTCAAGACTAGGAGATACGCAGTATTTT; CDR3: CASSSRLGDTQYF; J: TRBJ2-3; D: .; size: .; V: TRBV13
DNA: TGTGCCAGCACCAGAACAGGGTTCACAGATACGCAGTATTTT; CDR3: CASTRTGFTDTQYF; J: TRBJ2-3; D: .; size: .; V: TRBV7-9